The 19 T cell receptor beta chains below were found in one sample sequenced in a study of naive and memory T cell subsets. Regarding the study as a whole: Especially in CD8 cells, naive repertoires contained a few larger clonotypes, possibly CD45RA-re-expressing memory cells.

An equimolar mix of two oligonucleotides served as the beta constant-region primer for TRBC1 and TRBC2. Nested alpha and beta constant-region primers with the SP2 primer drove four PCR rounds on ligated cDNA. TCRdb re-called the UMI-ligation and nested PCR reads through MiXCR, storing one row per CDR3 protein. The table has 90,000 to 120,000 distinct CDR3 sequences, approximately 14% seen once. These receptors lack a known antigen. Material for sequencing was naive CD8+ T cells from blood. The receptors here all came from a human donor in good health.

The V gene is TRBV7-9, the J gene TRBJ2-4; D call uncertain. Germline V lookup: CDR1 SEHNR, CDR2 FQNEAQ (reference sequence). There are 13 residues in the CDR3. The V end was cut by 8 bases, the J end by 8 bases, with 16 bases between. CDR3 loop: CASLPPGADIQYF. The DNA for the CDR3 is TGTGCCAGCTTACCTCCGGGCGCGGACATTCAGTACTTC.

The genes are TRBV12-3 or TRBV12-4 and TRBJ1-1; maybe TRBD1 (5 bases). CDR3 length: 14 residues. The V gene lost 1 base and the J gene lost 4 bases, with 10 bases spanning the gap. This CDR3 reads CASSLGGFGTEAFF. The CDR3 DNA follows: TGTGCCAGCAGTTTAGGGGGGTTTGGCACTGAAGCTTTCTTT.

This clonotype has ten or more counts. The genes are TRBV20-1 and TRBJ2-7; 8 bases align to TRBD1. This CDR3 comprises 15 residues. Looked up from germline, CDR1 is DFQATT and CDR2 is SNEGSKA (reference sequence). The junction had 11 bases not matched to a gene; V was cut back by 3 bases and J by 4 bases. CDR3 region: CSASRTDREIYEQYF. CDR3 in DNA: TGCAGTGCTAGTCGAACGGACAGGGAAATATACGAGCAGTACTTC.

In this sample, this clonotype turned up many times. J is TRBJ2-7 and V is TRBV20-1, with 8 positions matching TRBD2. This CDR3 is built from 16 residues. Losses at the gene ends were 6 bases for V and 4 bases for J; bases not matched to a gene: 17. CDR1 DFQATT and CDR2 SNEGSKA come from the germline V gene (reference sequence). In DNA form, the CDR3 reads TGCAGTGCGACCAGGTCAGCGGGAGCGCAAACTTACGAGCAGTACTTC. Translating gives CSATRSAGAQTYEQYF.

This clonotype has just a few counts. This may be a read error: a much more frequent sequence differs by one nucleotide. The chain has TRBV12-3 or TRBV12-4 and TRBJ1-1; D is unresolved. CDR3 length: 11 amino acids. V was cut by 3 bases and J by 3 bases, with 2 bases left in between. DNA of the CDR3: TGTGCCAGCAGTTTCGACACTGAAGCTTTCTTT. Encoded protein: CASSFDTEAFF.

There are many counts of this clonotype. J is TRBJ1-6 and V is TRBV23-1; TRBD1 matches 9 bases. TRBV23-1 is flagged as an ORF with uncertain function. After removal of 4 bases from V and 8 bases from J, the junction contained 6 bases not matched to a gene. The CDR3 has 15 residues. CDR3 DNA: TGCGCCAGCAGTCGAGGGGACAGGGATTATTCACCCCTCCACTTT. It encodes CASSRGDRDYSPLHF.

This clonotype was seen only a few times. V gene TRBV6-5 combines with J gene TRBJ1-1; D call uncertain. The germline gives CDR1 MNHEY, CDR2 SVGAGI. The V and J ends lost 5 bases and 1 base respectively, with 8 bases between them. This CDR3 is built from 13 residues. The CDR3 sequence: CASSTDWNTEAFF. The CDR3, as DNA: TGTGCCAGCAGTACCGACTGGAACACTGAAGCTTTCTTT.

This chain links TRBV5-1 with TRBJ2-7, with unresolved D. The V gene's germline CDR1 is SGHRS and CDR2 YFSETQ. The length of the CDR3 is 11 residues. V lost 2 bases, J lost 6 bases, and 6 bases lay in between. This CDR3 is CASSFGGEQYF. The DNA for the CDR3 is TGCGCCAGCAGCTTTGGCGGCGAGCAGTACTTC. The complete variable domain, with remaining parts taken from reference TRBV5-1 and TRBJ2-7, reads KAGVTQTPRYLIKTRGQQVTLSCSPISGHRSVSWYQQTPGQGLQFLFEYFSETQRNKGNFPGRFSGRQFSNSRSEMNVSTLELGDSALYLCASSFGGEQYFGPGTRLTVT.

The sample holds a few counts of this clonotype. The chain links TRBV28 to TRBJ2-7; a possible D gene is TRBD1 (5 bases). Per germline, CDR1 MDHEN and CDR2 SYDVKM. This CDR3 region has 16 residues. Trimming took off 2 bases at V and 0 bases at J, with 14 bases between the two ends. The CDR3 loop is CASSLDQGRSSYEQYF. The CDR3 nucleotides read TGTGCCAGCAGTTTAGATCAGGGAAGAAGCTCCTACGAGCAGTACTTC.

This rearrangement joins TRBV12-3 or TRBV12-4 to TRBJ2-7; TRBD1 or TRBD2 may be the D gene (5 bases each). The CDR3 is 14 amino acids. Deletions cut 3 bases from V and 7 bases from J, with 16 bases between. The CDR3 DNA follows: TGTGCCAGCAGTTTGTGGGACCCTGGGAAAGAGCAGTACTTC. Its protein is CASSLWDPGKEQYF.

In its sample, this clonotype was seen many times. The rearrangement uses TRBV7-8 and TRBJ2-1, with D perhaps matching TRBD2 (7 bases). V gave up 5 bases and J gave up 8 bases, with 25 bases separating them. CDR1 and CDR2 from the germline V gene are SGHVS and FQNEAQ. CDR3 length equals 17 residues. This chain's CDR3 is CASSIGGQRSMYHEQFF. CDR3 bases: TGTGCCAGCAGCATCGGGGGGCAGCGGAGTATGTACCATGAGCAGTTCTTC.

At least ten counts were recorded for this clonotype. This chain joins TRBV11-2 and TRBJ2-3; TRBD2 is a possible D gene (6 bases). The ends were cut back, 5 bases at V and 3 bases at J, with 12 bases in the middle. This CDR3 has 14 amino acids. Germline values: CDR1 SGHAT, CDR2 FQNNGV. CDR3 DNA: TGTGCCAGCAGCCCGGGGACTCAGACAGATACGCAGTATTTT. Encoded protein: CASSPGTQTDTQYF.

The chain links TRBV6-5 to TRBJ2-1; D is perhaps TRBD2 (6 bases). Germline V gene lookup returns CDR1 MNHEY and CDR2 SVGAGI. V was shortened by 7 bases and J by 0 bases, with 19 bases between the two germline ends. The CDR3 extends over 17 amino acids. The DNA of the CDR3 is TGTGCCAGCACTCGGAAGGGAGGACTTAGCTCCTACAATGAGCAGTTCTTC. As protein: CASTRKGGLSSYNEQFF.

The V gene is TRBV4-2, the J gene TRBJ2-3, with TRBD1 as a possible D gene (5 bases). The CDR3 extends over 16 amino acids. Germline CDR1 is LGHNA and CDR2 is YNFKEQ. V was cut by 0 bases and J by 2 bases, with 12 bases left in between. The CDR3 nucleotides read TGTGCCAGCAGCCAAGATTATCTACAGGCCACAGATACGCAGTATTTT. Translated: CASSQDYLQATDTQYF.

This chain joins TRBV5-6 and TRBJ2-3, with no clear D. The V gene's germline CDR1 is SGHDT and CDR2 YYEEEE. The CDR3 contains 13 residues. Trimming cost V 4 bases and J 3 bases, with 9 bases left between them. The CDR3 protein is CASSLELTDTQYF. CDR3 bases: TGTGCCAGCAGCCTGGAATTGACAGATACGCAGTATTTT.

Points on this clonotype: Sequence at one end of the junction differs from germline and may be a read error. V usage is TRBV7-7 and J usage is TRBJ2-5; D call uncertain. The CDR3 is made up of 19 amino acids. Germline V gene lookup returns CDR1 SSHAT and CDR2 FNYEAQ (reference sequence). This CDR3 reads CASSLNQPSELIYQETQYF. The CDR3 DNA follows: TGTGCTAGCAGCTTAAATCAGCCCTCCGAGCTTATTTACCAAGAGACCCAGTACTTC.

Many counts were recorded for this clonotype. The gene calls are TRBV13 and TRBJ2-5; D is undetermined. This CDR3 spans 12 amino acids. The germline V gene has CDR1 PRHDT and CDR2 FYEKMQ (reference sequence). V was cut by 1 base and J by 4 bases, with 4 bases left in between. The DNA of the CDR3 is TGTGCCAGCAGCTTAGAGGGAGAGACCCAGTACTTC. Amino acids: CASSLEGETQYF.

This clonotype was counted ten times or more. The chain recombines TRBV20-1 with TRBJ2-1; 7 bases align to TRBD2. CDR3 size: 11 residues. Germline CDR1 is DFQATT and CDR2 is SNEGSKA (reference sequence). The V segment lost 6 bases and the J segment 8 bases; nucleotides outside the gene matches: 4. CDR3 loop: CSARRGDEQFF. The CDR3 nucleotides are TGCAGTGCGCGACGGGGGGATGAGCAGTTCTTC.

This rearrangement joins TRBV29-1 to TRBJ2-1; TRBD1 matches 8 bases. The germline CDR1 and CDR2 sequences are SQVTM and ANQGSEA. The CDR3 is 13 amino acids. V shed 8 bases and J 2 bases; nucleotides not matched to a gene: 5. For the CDR3, the DNA is TGCAGCACCTGGACAGGGACCTACAATGAGCAGTTCTTC. This translates into CSTWTGTYNEQFF.